The T cell receptor (beta chain) described here comes from a study of shared clonotypes between healthy human individuals. Only Caucasian adults living in Nashville, Tennessee served as donors. Clones were read by immunoSEQ multiplex PCR, and TCRdb kept only the in-frame ones, dropping some. Counted here are about 2,500,000 clones, just over 90% occurring once; the ten biggest clones make up around 0.14%. Germline assignment: CDR1 GTSNPN and CDR2 SVGIG (reference sequence). Trimming took off 2 bases at V and 0 bases at J, with 11 bases between the two ends. The CDR3 loop spans 16 amino acids. With respect to this clone: Its antigen remains unidentified.

The study's findings and limits: Limited genetic and exposure-history diversity came from having few donors.

Sequencing was performed on naive CD4+ T cells sorted from blood. Subset denoted: CD45RA+ positively selected. The chain carries TRBV30 and TRBJ1-6, with a weak D call TRBD1 (6 bases). The source is a man younger than 35 in good health. Written as DNA, the CDR3 is TGTGCCTGGAGTCAGGGGACGGACTCCTATAATTCACCCCTCCACTTT. This translates into CAWSQGTDSYNSPLHF.